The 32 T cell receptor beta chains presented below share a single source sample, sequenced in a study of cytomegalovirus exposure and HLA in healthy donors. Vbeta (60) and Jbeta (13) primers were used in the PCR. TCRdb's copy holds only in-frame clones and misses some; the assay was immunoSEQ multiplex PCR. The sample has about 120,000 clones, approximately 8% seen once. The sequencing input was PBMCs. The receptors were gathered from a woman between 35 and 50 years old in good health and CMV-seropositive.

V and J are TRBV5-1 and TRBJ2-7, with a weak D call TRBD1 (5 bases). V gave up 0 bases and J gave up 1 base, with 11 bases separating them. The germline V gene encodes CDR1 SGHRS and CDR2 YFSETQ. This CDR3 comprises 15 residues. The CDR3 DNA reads TGCGCCAGCAGCTTGGCCAGTCAGGGATCCTACGAGCAGTACTTC. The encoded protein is CASSLASQGSYEQYF.

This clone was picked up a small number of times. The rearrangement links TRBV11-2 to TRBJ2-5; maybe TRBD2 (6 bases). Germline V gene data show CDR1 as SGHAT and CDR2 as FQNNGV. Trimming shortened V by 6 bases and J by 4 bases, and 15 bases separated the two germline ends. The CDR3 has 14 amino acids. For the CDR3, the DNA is TGTGCCAGCAGTGTAGCGGTCAGGGTAGAGACCCAGTACTTC. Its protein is CASSVAVRVETQYF.

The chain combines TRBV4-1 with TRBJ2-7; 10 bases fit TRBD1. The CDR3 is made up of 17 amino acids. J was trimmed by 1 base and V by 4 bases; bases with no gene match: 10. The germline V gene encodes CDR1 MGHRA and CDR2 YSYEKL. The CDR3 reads CASSRTGTGVVSYEQYF. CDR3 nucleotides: TGCGCCAGCAGCCGTACCGGGACAGGGGTAGTTTCCTACGAGCAGTACTTC.

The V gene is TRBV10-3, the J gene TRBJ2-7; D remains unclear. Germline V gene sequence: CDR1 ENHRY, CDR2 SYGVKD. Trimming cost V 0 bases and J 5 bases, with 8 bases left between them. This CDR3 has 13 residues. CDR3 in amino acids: CAISESSSHEQYF. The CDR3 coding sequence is TGTGCCATCAGTGAGTCGTCATCCCACGAGCAGTACTTC.

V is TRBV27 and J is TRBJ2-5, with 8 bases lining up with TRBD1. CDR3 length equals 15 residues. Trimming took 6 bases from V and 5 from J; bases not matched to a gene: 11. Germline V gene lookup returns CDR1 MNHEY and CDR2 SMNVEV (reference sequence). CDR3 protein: CASSRTGGWMETQYF. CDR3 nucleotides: TGTGCCAGCAGCCGAACAGGGGGATGGATGGAGACCCAGTACTTC.

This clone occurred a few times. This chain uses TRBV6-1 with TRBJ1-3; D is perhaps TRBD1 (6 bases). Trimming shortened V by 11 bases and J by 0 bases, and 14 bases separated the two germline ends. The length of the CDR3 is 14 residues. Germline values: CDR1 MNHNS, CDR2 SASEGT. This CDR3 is CAGLDSPSGNTIYF. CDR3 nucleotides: TGTGCCGGGTTGGACAGCCCCTCTGGAAACACCATATATTTT.

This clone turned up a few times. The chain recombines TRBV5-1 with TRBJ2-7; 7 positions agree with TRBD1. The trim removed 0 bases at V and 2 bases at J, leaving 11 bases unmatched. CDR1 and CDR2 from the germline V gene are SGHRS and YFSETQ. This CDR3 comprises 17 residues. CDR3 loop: CASSLGTVRDSAYEQYF. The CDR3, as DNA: TGCGCCAGCAGCTTGGGGACCGTCCGGGACAGCGCCTACGAGCAGTACTTC.

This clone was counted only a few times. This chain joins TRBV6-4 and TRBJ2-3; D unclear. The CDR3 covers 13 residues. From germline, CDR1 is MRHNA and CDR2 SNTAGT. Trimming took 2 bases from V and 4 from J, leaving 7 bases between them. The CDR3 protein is CASSDQEADTQYF. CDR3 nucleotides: TGTGCCAGCAGTGACCAAGAGGCAGATACGCAGTATTTT.

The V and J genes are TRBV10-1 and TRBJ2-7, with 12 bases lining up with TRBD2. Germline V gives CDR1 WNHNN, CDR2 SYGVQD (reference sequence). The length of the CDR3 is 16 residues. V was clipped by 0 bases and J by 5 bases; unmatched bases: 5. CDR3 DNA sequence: TGCGCCAGCAGTGAGTCGAAACTAGCGGGGGGAGACGAGCAGTACTTC. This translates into CASSESKLAGGDEQYF.

As DNA, the CDR3 is TGTGCCATCAGTGAGGGGGCAGGTTTCCTCTCCTACGAGCAGTACTTC. Translating gives CAISEGAGFLSYEQYF. The chain uses TRBV10-3 and TRBJ2-5, with D possibly being TRBD1 (5 bases). The end of the DNA is better explained by TRBJ2-7, so the J call may be wrong. The germline V gene encodes CDR1 ENHRY and CDR2 SYGVKD. CDR3 size: 16 residues.

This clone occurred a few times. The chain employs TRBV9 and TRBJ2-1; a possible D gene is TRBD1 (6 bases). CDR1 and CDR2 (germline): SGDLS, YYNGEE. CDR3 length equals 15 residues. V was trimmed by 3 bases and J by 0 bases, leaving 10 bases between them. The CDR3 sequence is CASSAGHSSYNEQFF. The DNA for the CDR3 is TGTGCCAGCAGCGCGGGACACAGCTCCTACAATGAGCAGTTCTTC.

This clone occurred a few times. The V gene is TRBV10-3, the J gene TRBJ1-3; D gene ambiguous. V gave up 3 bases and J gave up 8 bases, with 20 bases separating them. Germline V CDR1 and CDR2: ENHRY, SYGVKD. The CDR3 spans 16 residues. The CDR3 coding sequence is TGTGCCATCAGTGATTCCGGATATCGCCCCGGAGACACCATATATTTT. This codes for CAISDSGYRPGDTIYF.

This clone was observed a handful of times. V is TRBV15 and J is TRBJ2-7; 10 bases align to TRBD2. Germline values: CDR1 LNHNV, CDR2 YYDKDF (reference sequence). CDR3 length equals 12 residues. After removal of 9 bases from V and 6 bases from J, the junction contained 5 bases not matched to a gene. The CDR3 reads CATSGGAGEQYF. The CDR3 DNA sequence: TGTGCCACGAGCGGGGGGGCCGGCGAGCAGTACTTC.

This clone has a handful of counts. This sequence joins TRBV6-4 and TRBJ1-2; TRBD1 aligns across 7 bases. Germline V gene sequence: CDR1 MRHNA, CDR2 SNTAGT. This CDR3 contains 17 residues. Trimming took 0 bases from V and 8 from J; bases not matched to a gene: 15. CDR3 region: CASSDSFLAGGRNGYTF. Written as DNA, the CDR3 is TGTGCCAGCAGTGACTCATTTTTGGCAGGGGGAAGAAACGGCTACACCTTC.

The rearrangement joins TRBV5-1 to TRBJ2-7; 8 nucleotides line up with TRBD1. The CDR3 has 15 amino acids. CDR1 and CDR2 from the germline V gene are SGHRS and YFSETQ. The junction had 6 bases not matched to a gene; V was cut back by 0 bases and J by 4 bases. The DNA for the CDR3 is TGCGCCAGCAGCTTGGGGACAGGGATAGGTTACGAGCAGTACTTC. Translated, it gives CASSLGTGIGYEQYF.

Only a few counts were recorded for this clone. The CDR3 reads CASGLPWGQGVTEAFF. The CDR3 DNA sequence: TGTGCTAGTGGTTTGCCCTGGGGACAGGGGGTAACTGAAGCTTTCTTT. The chain recombines TRBV12-5 with TRBJ1-1; 11 bases align to TRBD1. V lost 2 bases and J lost 5; bases outside the gene matches: 7. CDR1 and CDR2 (germline): LGHNT, FRNRAP. The CDR3 runs 16 residues.

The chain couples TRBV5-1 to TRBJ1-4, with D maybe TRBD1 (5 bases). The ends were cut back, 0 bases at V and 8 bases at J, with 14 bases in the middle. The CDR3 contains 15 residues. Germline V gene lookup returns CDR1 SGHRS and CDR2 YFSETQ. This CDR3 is CASSLAGPQEEKLFF. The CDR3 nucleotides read TGCGCCAGCAGCTTGGCAGGGCCCCAAGAGGAAAAACTGTTTTTT.

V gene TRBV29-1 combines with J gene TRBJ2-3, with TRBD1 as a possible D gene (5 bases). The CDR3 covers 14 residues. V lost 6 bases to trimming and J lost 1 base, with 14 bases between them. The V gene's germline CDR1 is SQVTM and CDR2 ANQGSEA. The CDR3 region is CSVSTGDGTDTQYF. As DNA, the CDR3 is TGCAGCGTCTCAACAGGAGACGGCACAGATACGCAGTATTTT.

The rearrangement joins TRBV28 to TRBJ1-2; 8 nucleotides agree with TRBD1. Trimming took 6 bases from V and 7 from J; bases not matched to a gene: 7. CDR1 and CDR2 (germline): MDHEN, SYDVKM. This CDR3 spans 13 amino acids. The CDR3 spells CASSSGGAGGYTF. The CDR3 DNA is TGTGCCAGCAGCTCAGGGGGCGCTGGTGGCTACACCTTC.

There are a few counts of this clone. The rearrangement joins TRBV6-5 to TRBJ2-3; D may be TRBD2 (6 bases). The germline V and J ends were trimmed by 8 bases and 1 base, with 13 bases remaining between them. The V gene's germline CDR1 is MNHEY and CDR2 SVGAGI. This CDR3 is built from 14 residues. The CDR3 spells CASGIAVGTDTQYF. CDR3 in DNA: TGTGCCAGCGGAATAGCGGTGGGCACAGATACGCAGTATTTT.

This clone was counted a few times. CDR3 nucleotide sequence: TGCGCCAGCAGCTTGTTTGAGGGCCTGAACACTGAAGCTTTCTTT. It codes for CASSLFEGLNTEAFF. The V gene is TRBV5-1, the J gene TRBJ1-1; D ambiguous. Per germline, CDR1 SGHRS and CDR2 YFSETQ. The CDR3 extends over 15 amino acids. Trimming removed 1 base at V and 0 bases at J, with 10 bases between.

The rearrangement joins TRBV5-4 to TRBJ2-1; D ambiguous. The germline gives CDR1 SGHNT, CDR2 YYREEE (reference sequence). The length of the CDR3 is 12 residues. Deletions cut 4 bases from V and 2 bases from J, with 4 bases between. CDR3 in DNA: TGTGCCAGCAGCCCTACCTACAATGAGCAGTTCTTC. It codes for CASSPTYNEQFF.

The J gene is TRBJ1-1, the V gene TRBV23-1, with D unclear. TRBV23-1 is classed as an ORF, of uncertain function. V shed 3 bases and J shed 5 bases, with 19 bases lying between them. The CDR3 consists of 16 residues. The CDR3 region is CASSQHPKCANTEAFF. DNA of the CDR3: TGCGCCAGCAGTCAGCACCCCAAGTGCGCGAATACTGAAGCTTTCTTT.

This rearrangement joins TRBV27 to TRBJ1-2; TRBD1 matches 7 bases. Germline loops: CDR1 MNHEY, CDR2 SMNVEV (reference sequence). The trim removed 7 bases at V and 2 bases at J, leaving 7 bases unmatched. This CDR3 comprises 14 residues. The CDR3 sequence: CASNNRGRNYGYTF. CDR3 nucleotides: TGTGCCAGCAACAACAGGGGTAGGAACTATGGCTACACCTTC.

The CDR3 protein is CASSLTQLTGELFF. The CDR3 nucleotides read TGTGCCAGCAGCTTAACCCAACTTACCGGGGAGCTGTTTTTT. V gene TRBV5-4 combines with J gene TRBJ2-2, with D unclear. V gave up 2 bases and J gave up 5 bases, with 10 bases separating them. The CDR3 loop spans 14 amino acids. Germline-derived CDR1 and CDR2 are SGHNT and YYREEE (reference sequence).

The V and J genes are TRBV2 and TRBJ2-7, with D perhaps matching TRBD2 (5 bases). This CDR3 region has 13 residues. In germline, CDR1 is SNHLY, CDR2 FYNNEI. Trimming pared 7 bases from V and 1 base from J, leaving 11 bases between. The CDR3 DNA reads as TGTGCCAGCATGAGCGGACTGTCCTACGAGCAGTACTTC. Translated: CASMSGLSYEQYF.

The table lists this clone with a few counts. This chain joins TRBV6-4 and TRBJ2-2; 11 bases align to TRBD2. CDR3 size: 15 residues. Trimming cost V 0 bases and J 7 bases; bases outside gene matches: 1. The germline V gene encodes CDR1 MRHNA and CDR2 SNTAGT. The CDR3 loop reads CASSDSGTSGGELFF. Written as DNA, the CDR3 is TGTGCCAGCAGTGACTCCGGGACTAGCGGCGGGGAGCTGTTTTTT.

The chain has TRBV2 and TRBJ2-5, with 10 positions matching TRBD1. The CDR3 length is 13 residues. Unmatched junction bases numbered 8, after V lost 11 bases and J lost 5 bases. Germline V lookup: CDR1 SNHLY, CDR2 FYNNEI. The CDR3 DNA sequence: TGTGCCGGCCGGGACAGGGGTAGGGAGACCCAGTACTTC. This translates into CAGRDRGRETQYF. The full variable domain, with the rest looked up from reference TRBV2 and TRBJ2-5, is EPEVTQTPSHQVTQMGQEVILRCVPISNHLYFYWYRQILGQKVEFLVSFYNNEISEKSEIFDDQFSVERPDGSNFTLKIRSTKLEDSAMYFCAGRDRGRETQYFGPGTRLLVL.

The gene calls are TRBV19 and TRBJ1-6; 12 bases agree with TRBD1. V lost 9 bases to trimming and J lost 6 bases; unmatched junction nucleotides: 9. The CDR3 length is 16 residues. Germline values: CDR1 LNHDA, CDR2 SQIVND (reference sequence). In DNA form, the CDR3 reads TGTGCCAGCCAGGGGGGACAGGGGGCCGGTAATTCACCCCTCCACTTT. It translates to CASQGGQGAGNSPLHF. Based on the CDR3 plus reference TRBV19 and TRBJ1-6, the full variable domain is DGGITQSPKYLFRKEGQNVTLSCEQNLNHDAMYWYRQDPGQGLRLIYYSQIVNDFQKGDIAEGYSVSREKKESFPLTVTSAQKNPTAFYLCASQGGQGAGNSPLHFGNGTRLTVT.

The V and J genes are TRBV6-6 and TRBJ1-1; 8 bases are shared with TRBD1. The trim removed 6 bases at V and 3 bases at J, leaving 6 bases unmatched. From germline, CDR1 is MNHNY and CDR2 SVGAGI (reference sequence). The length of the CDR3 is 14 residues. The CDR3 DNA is TGTGCCAGCAGCCCGGACAGGGCCGACACTGAAGCTTTCTTT. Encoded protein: CASSPDRADTEAFF.

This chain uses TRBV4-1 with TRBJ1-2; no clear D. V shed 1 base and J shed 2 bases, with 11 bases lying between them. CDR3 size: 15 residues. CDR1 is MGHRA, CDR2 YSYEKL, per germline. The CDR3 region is CASSQGREGNYGYTF. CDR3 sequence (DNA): TGCGCCAGCAGCCAAGGACGCGAGGGAAACTATGGCTACACCTTC.

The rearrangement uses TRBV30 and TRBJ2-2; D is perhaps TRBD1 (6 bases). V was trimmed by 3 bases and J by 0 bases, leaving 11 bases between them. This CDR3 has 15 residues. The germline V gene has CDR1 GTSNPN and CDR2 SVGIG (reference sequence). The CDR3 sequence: CAWRLGATNTGELFF. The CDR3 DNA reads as TGTGCCTGGAGATTGGGGGCGACGAACACCGGGGAGCTGTTTTTT.